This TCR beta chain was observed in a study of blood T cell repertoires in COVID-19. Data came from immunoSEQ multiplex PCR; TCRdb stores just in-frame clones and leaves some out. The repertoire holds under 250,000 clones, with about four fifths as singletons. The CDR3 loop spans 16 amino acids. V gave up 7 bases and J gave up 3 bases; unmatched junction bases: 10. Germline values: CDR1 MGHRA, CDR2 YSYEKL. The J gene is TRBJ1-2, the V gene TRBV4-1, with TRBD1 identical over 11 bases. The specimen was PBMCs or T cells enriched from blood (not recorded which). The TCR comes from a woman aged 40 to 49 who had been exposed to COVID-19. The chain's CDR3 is CASTPSRTGGDYGYTF. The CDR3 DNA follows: TGCGCCAGCACCCCAAGTAGGACAGGGGGCGACTATGGCTACACCTTC.